These T cell receptor beta chains were read from a single sample in a study of CD8 T cells in ankylosing spondylitis. TCRdb re-called the 5' RACE reads with MiXCR, one entry per CDR3 protein. Of some 800,000 distinct CDR3 sequences listed, over 9.5% are singletons. The sample taken for sequencing was blood, either unsorted or a sorted T cell fraction (not recorded which). Receptors were obtained from a male donor with ankylosing spondylitis. Each CDR3 is given with its conserved first and last residue. A D gene is named only where the DNA matches it firmly. Clone size is stated in some rows and not others, as once, few, many or a class when expanded.

clone_size	v_call	d_call	j_call	cdr3_nt	cdr3_aa
many	TRBV30	.	TRBJ2-1	TGTGCCTGGAGCACCCTCGCGGGGATGAACAATGAGCAGTTCTTC	CAWSTLAGMNNEQFF
.	TRBV11-2	.	TRBJ2-7	TGTGCCAGCAGCTTTTCATCGAACCCGGGAACAACCTACGAGCAGTACTTC	CASSFSSNPGTTYEQYF
many	TRBV6-1	.	TRBJ2-7	TGTGCCAGCAGTCGGGAAGTCTCCTACGAGCAGTACTTC	CASSREVSYEQYF
few	TRBV19	.	TRBJ2-1	TGTGCCAGTATCAGTTACAATGAGCAGTTCTTC	CASISYNEQFF
.	TRBV29-1	.	TRBJ1-1	TGCAGCGGGCGGGACCGCTTACTCACTGAAGCTTTCTTT	CSGRDRLLTEAFF
many	TRBV5-1	.	TRBJ2-5	TGCGCCAGCAGCCCCTTGGGGGCGGATGAAGAGACCCAGTACTTC	CASSPLGADEETQYF
.	TRBV11-2	.	TRBJ2-6	TGTGCCAGCACCTTTCTTGGACCTGGGGCCAACGTCCTGACTTTC	CASTFLGPGANVLTF
.	TRBV5-1	TRBD1	TRBJ2-7	TGCGCCAGCAGCGCCGGGACAGCCGAAGTAGGGCAGTACTTC	CASSAGTAEVGQYF
.	TRBV3-1	.	TRBJ2-2	TGTGCCAGCAGCCAAGTGGGGAACACCGGGGAGCTGTTTTTT	CASSQVGNTGELFF
.	TRBV20-1	.	TRBJ2-7	TGCAGTGGGACTACAGGAAAGGCCTACGAGCAGTACTTC	CSGTTGKAYEQYF
once	TRBV7-9	.	TRBJ2-4	TGTGCCACCACGGGCCGCCTCTGGAACATTCAGTACTTC	CATTGRLWNIQYF
.	TRBV5-5	.	TRBJ2-7	TGTGCCAGCAGCTTGGAGGTCGGGCCGTCCTACGAGCAGTACTTC	CASSLEVGPSYEQYF
.	TRBV11-2	.	TRBJ2-1	TGTGCCAGCAGCTCCCACGACAGATACAATGAGCAGTTCTTC	CASSSHDRYNEQFF
few	TRBV12-3/TRBV12-4	.	TRBJ2-1	TGTGCCAGCAGAACCCGGGACCCCGCATACAATGAGCAGTTCTTC	CASRTRDPAYNEQFF
.	TRBV6-1	.	TRBJ1-4	TGTGCCAGCGGGATGGGCGCAACTAATGAAAAACTGTTTTTT	CASGMGATNEKLFF
few	TRBV20-1	.	TRBJ2-7	TGCAGTGCTAGAGATCACCCCTGGGCGAGCTACGAGCAGTACTTC	CSARDHPWASYEQYF
few	TRBV7-9	TRBD2	TRBJ2-1	TGTGCCAGCAGCTTAGCGGGAGGGCCACGTGAGCAGTTCTTC	CASSLAGGPREQFF
few	TRBV29-1	TRBD1	TRBJ1-2	TGCAGCGTTGAAGAAGGGACAGGGTACGGAGACTATGGCTACACCTTC	CSVEEGTGYGDYGYTF
.	TRBV10-3	.	TRBJ2-1	TGTGCCGTGGATAGGGGGGCCGCTCACAATGAGCAGTTCTTC	CAVDRGAAHNEQFF
.	TRBV20-1	TRBD2	TRBJ2-5	TGCAGTGCTTGGACTAGCGGGAGAGTCGACCAAGAGACCCAGTACTTC	CSAWTSGRVDQETQYF
few	TRBV15	TRBD2	TRBJ2-1	TGTGCCACCAGCAGAGATCGTAAGAGAGTACCGGGACTAGCGGGATACGAGCAGTTCTTC	CATSRDRKRVPGLAGYEQFF
.	TRBV6-1	.	TRBJ2-7	TGTGCCAGCAGTACCGGACACCCCTACGAGCAGTACTTC	CASSTGHPYEQYF
.	TRBV18	.	TRBJ2-6	TGTGCCAGCTCACCACCACAGGGGAGGGCTGGGGCCAACGTCCTGACTTTC	CASSPPQGRAGANVLTF
few	TRBV10-3	.	TRBJ1-1	TGTGCCATCGAACCGGCTTTGGGCAGTCCCACTGAAGCTTTCTTT	CAIEPALGSPTEAFF
few	TRBV12-3/TRBV12-4	.	TRBJ1-6	TGTGCCAGCAGTTTATTGGCAGTCAATTCACCCCTCCACTTT	CASSLLAVNSPLHF
few	TRBV29-1	TRBD2	TRBJ2-5	TGCAGCTTACAGCGGGAGGGATGGAAAGAGACCCAGTACTTC	CSLQREGWKETQYF
few	TRBV20-1	TRBD2	TRBJ2-2	TGCAGTGCTCCCGCCGGCCATCTAGCGGGGACCTCCACCGGGGAGCTGTTTTTT	CSAPAGHLAGTSTGELFF
few	TRBV6-2/TRBV6-3	TRBD1	TRBJ1-1	TGTGCCAGCGTCAGGGGGCCTAACACTGAAGCTTTCTTT	CASVRGPNTEAFF
many	TRBV12-3/TRBV12-4	.	TRBJ1-1	TGTGCCAGCTTGACAAACCAGGGTAGGGCTGAAGCTTTCTTT	CASLTNQGRAEAFF
.	TRBV9	TRBD1	TRBJ2-1	TGTGCCAGCAGCGTTAGTCCAGGGGGCTTCCCCTACAATGAGCAGTTCTTC	CASSVSPGGFPYNEQFF
many	TRBV12-5	TRBD1	TRBJ1-1	TGTGCTAGTGGTTGGCAGGGGGCGGACACTGAAGCTTTCTTT	CASGWQGADTEAFF
few	TRBV5-5	.	TRBJ1-1	TGTGCCAGCAGCTTGTTTGGGGAGTACACTGAAGCTTTCTTT	CASSLFGEYTEAFF
few	TRBV20-1	.	TRBJ2-3	TGCAGTGCAAGCAAGCCAGGGACAGATACGCAGTATTTT	CSASKPGTDTQYF
many	TRBV20-1	.	TRBJ2-5	TGCAGTGCTAGAGCGTCGCCAGTGGAAGAGACCCAGTACTTC	CSARASPVEETQYF
few	TRBV7-8	.	TRBJ2-1	TGTGCCAGCAGCTTTTCCACGGGCCTCTCCTACAATGAGCAGTTCTTC	CASSFSTGLSYNEQFF
.	TRBV11-2	TRBD2	TRBJ2-1	TGTGCCAGCAGCCTAGCGGTCGGCTCCTACAATGAGCAGTTCTTC	CASSLAVGSYNEQFF
.	TRBV5-1	.	TRBJ2-1	TGCGCCAGCAGCTTGACCCCGGGGGGCCAATACAATGAGCAGTTCTTC	CASSLTPGGQYNEQFF
many	TRBV7-9	.	TRBJ1-5	TGTGCCAGCAGCTCAGACGGGTATCAGCCCCAGCATTTT	CASSSDGYQPQHF
few	TRBV18	.	TRBJ2-3	TGTGCCAGCTCACCTCTCCTAGCCCGCGCAGATACGCAGTATTTT	CASSPLLARADTQYF
.	TRBV30	TRBD1	TRBJ2-7	TGTGCCTCCCACCCTCCCAGGGGGCAGTTGAGATCCTACGAGCAGTACTTC	CASHPPRGQLRSYEQYF